The 2 T cell receptor beta chains presented below share a single source sample, sequenced in a study of T cell repertoires in cytomegalovirus infection. Each CDR3 protein gets one entry after TCRdb re-called the reads with MiXCR. The sample has about 260,000 distinct CDR3 sequences, about an eighth seen once. What was sequenced was PBMCs. All receptors derive from a human donor in good health (CMV status not recorded). Some clones in this sample may be carry-over from other donors' samples.

This clonotype was seen many times. The chain is built from TRBV7-6 and TRBJ1-2; the D is unclear. CDR1 SGHVS and CDR2 FNYEAQ come from the germline V gene. V was pared by 1 base and J by 6 bases, with 12 bases between. This CDR3 spans 14 amino acids. The CDR3 DNA sequence: TGTGCCAGCAGCTTAGGAGCGGGAACGGATGGCTACACCTTC. The encoded protein is CASSLGAGTDGYTF. The full variable domain, rest sourced from reference TRBV7-6 and TRBJ1-2, is GAGVSQSPRYKVTKRGQDVALRCDPISGHVSLYWYRQALGQGPEFLTYFNYEAQQDKSGLPNDRFSAERPEGSISTLTIQRTEQRDSAMYRCASSLGAGTDGYTFGSGTRLTVV.

This clonotype was seen ten or more times. V gene TRBV12-3 or TRBV12-4 combines with J gene TRBJ1-1; weak D call: TRBD1 (5 bases). The CDR3 is 15 amino acids. V dropped 1 base and J dropped 1 base, with 10 bases sitting between them. The CDR3 bases are TGTGCCAGCAGTTTAGGAGGGGACCGGAACACTGAAGCTTTCTTT. This sequence encodes CASSLGGDRNTEAFF.